This T cell receptor beta chain was sequenced during a study of cytomegalovirus exposure and HLA in healthy donors (dated by TCRdb to the late 2010s). Study-level background: According to an earlier analysis of 587 of the donors, about 170 million T cells yielded over 90 million unique TCR beta sequences and more than 250 Gb of sequence data. An early release that covered more than 550 HLA-typed donors contained around 300 gigabases of sequencing data and 85 million to 100 million unique TCR sequences. Of the approximately 400 genotyped donors, 81% were placed in the genetic ancestry cluster associated with self-reported Caucasian donors. The study aimed to test whether cataloging public T cell receptors could reveal signatures of past pathogen exposure. The T cell repertoires of some 700 subjects were profiled by immunosequencing and related to cytomegalovirus serostatus. A separate validation cohort of about 110 different subjects was used in addition to the approximately 700-subject first cohort. To predict cytomegalovirus infection status, the study brought together high-throughput TCR immunosequencing, statistical association of individual TCRs with disease status, and machine learning. A later analysis re-examined previously published TCR beta repertoires from just over 650 donors and added high-resolution HLA genotyping to investigate patterns of TCR occurrence. In the later analysis, no new phenotypic data were used to find candidate immune exposures; instead, reliance was placed on TCR beta sequences and their occurrence across donors. An earlier analysis of some 500 of the donors applied high-throughput TCR beta sequencing to assess whether each TCR beta V gene segment acted as functional or pseudogenic. Donor age, sex, ethnicity and CMV serostatus were compiled alongside the repertoire data. In a later genetic analysis, genome-wide SNP genotypes for about 65% of the roughly 670 donors were used, and that subset was treated as a discovery cohort. All discovery cohort repertoires had been generated using a single sequencing platform. Class I and class II HLA loci were covered by the typing at four-digit resolution. Typing coverage differed by locus: A, B, C, DRB1 and DQB1 were typed in roughly 629-630 donors, DQA1 in approximately 520, DPA1 in 606, and DPB1 in just under 490. About 5 DR-DQ haplotypes were handled as single units for association and clustering, since linkage in the cohort was strong. On average, 235,054 unique TCR beta nucleotide sequences were sequenced per donor among 300 to 500 genotyped donors of the cohort, with about 19% of those sequences being non-productive.

Library method: the immunoSEQ multiplex PCR assay. For the multiplex PCR, a mixture combining 60 forward primers for TCR Vbeta segments and 13 reverse primers for TCR Jbeta segments was used. The CDR3 region of rearranged TCR beta genes was amplified from genomic DNA by a multiplex PCR assay. Amplified TCR beta libraries were sequenced as 87-base-pair reads on the Illumina HiSeq System. For the original study's pipeline: A later analysis tallied around 82 million unique TCR beta chains across the 666 repertoires, and around 12 million of those chains were shared by two or more donors. A nearest-neighbor algorithm error-corrected the raw reads and collapsed the reads into unique sequences, merging closely related sequences to remove PCR and sequencing errors. V, D and J gene segments were assigned by aligning CDR3 sequences to IMGT reference sequences. For a sequence to be retained, a match of at least six nucleotides was required to both a V gene segment and a J gene segment. A rearrangement was called productive if the CDR3 had no stop codons and remained in frame with V and J, and every other rearrangement was called non-productive. CDR3 was defined according to IMGT convention as the region running from the second conserved V-encoded cysteine to the conserved J-encoded phenylalanine. The earlier analysis of 500 to 650 of the donors excluded any sequence lacking an unambiguous match to a single V gene segment. An earlier analysis of almost 600 of the donors classified V segments as functional when productive rearrangements were above 56.7% and as segregating when the standard deviation between donors was above 5%. A statistical classification framework was developed to diagnose cytomegalovirus status using the catalog of TCR beta chain sequences. In a later analysis, V and J genes were assigned by comparing TCR nucleotide sequences against IMGT/GENE-DB human TR gene sequences. The TCRdist pipeline was used in a later analysis to assign CDR3 sequences and most-parsimonious VDJ recombination scenarios. In a later analysis, every TCR beta chain was defined by the combination of its CDR3 amino acid sequence and its V-gene family, and reads without a unique V-gene family were dropped. To address suspected cross-contamination and a sequencing artifact, a later analysis removed 450 to 700 highly shared, low-generation-probability nucleotide sequences. In a later analysis, a clonal expansion index was calculated for each public chain from normalized within-repertoire ranks of inferred template counts. In a later analysis, generation probabilities were computed using a VDJ recombination model fitted to out-of-frame rearrangements, and the results were checked against IGoR. In a later analysis, hypergeometric tests were used to score TCR-TCR, TCR-HLA and TCR-CMV co-occurrence, with a repertoire-size bias correction applied to TCR pairs. In a later analysis, false discovery rates were estimated by permuting HLA or CMV assignments 20 times. In a later analysis, co-occurring TCRs were grouped with DBSCAN, and TCRdist sequence similarity was added when clustering was performed within HLA-allele-positive subsets. Co-occurrence clustering excluded repertoires with fewer than 30,000 or more than 120,000 public chains, plus five with anomalous nucleotide sharing. TCRdb stores this immuneACCESS table with in-frame sequences only. Part of the clones is absent; in the studies checked, under half of the shortfall reflects unresolved V genes, and no reason is known for the rest. V and J calls and clone size follow that table, whereas D and trimming were derived from the DNA. Within this sample are 250,000 or so clones, with approximately 81% of them counted one time only. The ten largest account for 7% to 9% of the sample.

The table lists this clone with a count of one. The specificity of this receptor is unknown. No qualities accompany the bases; no much larger clone lies one base away. What the research found in general, with its limitations: A later genetic analysis reported fewer N-insertions in productive TCRs among donors in an Asian-associated ancestry cluster than the roughly 640-donor mean. A group of highly shared sequence variants was considered likely to be a technical artifact of the sequencing pipeline. A later analysis found that TCR association rates varied across HLA loci, with DRB1 alleles showing the most associated TCRs and HLA-C alleles the fewest. Because HLA typing was unavailable for some donors at each locus, only the typed subset was used in association tests. This cohort had only TCR beta chains sequenced, and the lack of alpha or paired-chain data limited which features could be detected. Most TCR sequences were observed very rarely across donors, whereas some public TCRs were present in many individuals. In vitro tests confirmed that a few of the cytomegalovirus-associated TCR beta chains recognize cytomegalovirus antigens. Assigning TCR associations to individual alleles was difficult when HLA alleles, especially DR and DQ, strongly co-occurred. The authors suggested that the approach could potentially be generalized to other disease states and immunological phenotypes. Specific HLA alleles were associated with 15,000 to 20,000 TCR beta sequences at a false discovery rate of 0.05 in a later analysis. Linkage disequilibrium might explain the correlated functional status among segregating V segments, but an unknown experimental factor could not be excluded. The study gave a list of more than 150 TCR beta chains associated with cytomegalovirus. The classifier was reported to diagnose cytomegalovirus status with high specificity and sensitivity in both the original cohort and the validation cohort. Seventeen rarely observed V segments, including chromosome 9 orphons, were excluded from the earlier analysis of a few hundred of the donors because counts were too low. Several of the top co-occurrence clusters appeared to be linked to parvovirus B19, influenza, CMV and Epstein-Barr virus, according to a later analysis. In a later analysis, HLA-associated TCR beta chains showed more clonal expansion and lower generation probabilities than non-associated chains that were equally common. According to a later analysis, most CMV-associated TCR beta chains appeared to be HLA-restricted, and the HLA associations seemed to be driven largely by CMV exposure. In a later genetic analysis, a missense DCLRE1C variant was associated with V-gene and J-gene trimming of TCR beta chains, and the association was replicated in an independent cohort. The only immune exposure information available for the cohort was CMV serostatus. A further reported finding was that TCR beta sequences accurately predicted the HLA-A and HLA-B alleles for most subjects in the first cohort. Roughly uniform sequencing depth across donors was assumed in presence/absence analyses, although this assumption may not hold. An earlier analysis of approximately 500 of the donors showed that most TCR beta V segments appeared in productive rearrangements either about 87% or about 30% of the time, which broadly matched IMGT annotations. Because the 87-base-pair reads could not distinguish some IMGT-functional V segments, including TRBV6-2 and TRBV6-3, those segments were excluded.

V lost 6 bases and J lost 4 bases; the stretch between them is 16 bases long. CDR1 and CDR2, looked up from the germline V gene, are MNHEY and SVGAGI. Including cysteine and phenylalanine, the CDR3 has 15 amino acids. Kept here is only the CDR3 DNA, which spans 45 bases and is read in frame from base 1. In total, over 600 healthy bone marrow donors made up the cohort. At the time of sampling, every cohort member was nominally healthy, though immune exposures that went unrecorded were likely present. The donor was CMV seropositive and belonged to the group of 250 to 300 seropositive cohort members. A peripheral blood sample was collected from each donor, and TCR beta sequencing was performed on peripheral blood mononuclear cells. The Qiagen DNeasy Blood Extraction Kit was used to extract genomic DNA from the blood cell samples.

The chain joins TRBV6-5 to TRBJ1-5, with a weak D call of TRBD1 (6 bases match). This clonotype was obtained from a woman aged 55-75 years in good health and CMV-seropositive. Material for sequencing was PBMCs. This receptor carries the CDR3 CASSRTGSGNQPQHF. The DNA sequence is as follows: TGTGCCAGCAGCCGTACAGGGTCAGGGAATCAGCCCCAGCATTTT.